One and the same sample provided the 14 T cell receptor beta chains below, sequenced in a study of response to subunit inactivated influenza vaccine. TCRdb itself ran the RT-PCR reads through MiXCR, one entry per CDR3 protein. The sample lists about 480,000 distinct CDR3 sequences; 10% to 15% were seen once. The material was PBMCs from blood, obtained roughly 45 days after vaccination. The receptors originated from a man in his forties or fifties who received an inactivated influenza vaccine.

The chain recombines TRBV11-1 with TRBJ2-2; 8 bases are a match to TRBD2. Per the germline V gene, CDR1 is SGHAT and CDR2 is FQDESV (reference sequence). V shed 6 bases and J 4 bases; nucleotides not matched to a gene: 10. This CDR3 is built from 16 residues. CDR3 residues: CASSLSGSPGTGELFF. The CDR3, as DNA: TGTGCCAGCAGTTTGAGCGGGAGCCCAGGCACCGGGGAGCTGTTTTTT.

V is TRBV10-3 and J is TRBJ2-7; TRBD1 matches 7 bases. Germline-derived CDR1 and CDR2 are ENHRY and SYGVKD. The CDR3 has 14 residues. V lost 2 bases to trimming and J lost 4 bases; unmatched junction nucleotides: 5. The CDR3 here is CAISELVRGYEQYF. CDR3 bases: TGTGCCATCAGTGAGCTTGTCAGGGGGTACGAGCAGTACTTC.

The chain couples TRBV5-1 to TRBJ2-3, with 13 bases that match TRBD2. CDR1 is SGHRS, CDR2 YFSETQ, per germline. The trim removed 2 bases at V and 4 bases at J, leaving 4 bases unmatched. CDR3 length: 16 amino acids. This CDR3 is CASSFRLAGGSDTQYF. The CDR3 region has the DNA TGCGCCAGCAGCTTCAGACTAGCGGGAGGTTCAGATACGCAGTATTTT.

The chain uses TRBV12-3 or TRBV12-4 and TRBJ1-1; D possibly corresponds to TRBD1 (5 bases). Between the trimmed V and J ends, which lost 2 bases and 1 base, there was a span of 8 bases. The length of the CDR3 is 14 residues. The CDR3 is CASSLNQGNTEAFF. The CDR3 nucleotides read TGTGCCAGCAGTTTAAACCAGGGGAACACTGAAGCTTTCTTT.

In this sample, this clonotype turned up many times. DNA for the CDR3: TGTGCCAGCAGCCCCAGACAGGGTACCGACGAGCAGTACTTC. It translates to CASSPRQGTDEQYF. The J gene is TRBJ2-7, the V gene TRBV3-1; the match to TRBD1 covers 7 bases. In germline, CDR1 is LGHDT, CDR2 YNNKEL (reference sequence). The CDR3 runs 14 residues. V lost 4 bases, J lost 5 bases, and 8 bases stayed unmatched.

This clonotype was seen a handful of times. The chain combines TRBV6-5 with TRBJ2-2; D is undetermined. CDR3 length equals 13 residues. Trimming stripped 0 bases from V and 7 bases from J, with 6 bases between. Germline V gene lookup returns CDR1 MNHEY and CDR2 SVGAGI. CDR3 residues: CASSYSPYGELFF. The CDR3 DNA follows: TGTGCCAGCAGTTACTCGCCCTACGGGGAGCTGTTTTTT.

This clonotype was seen repeatedly, ten times or more. This chain connects TRBV10-3 to TRBJ2-4; D is perhaps TRBD2 (6 bases). This CDR3 is built from 15 residues. Germline values: CDR1 ENHRY, CDR2 SYGVKD. Between the trimmed V and J ends, which lost 4 bases and 2 bases, there was a span of 12 bases. The CDR3 sequence: CAISGGEWTKNIQYF. In DNA, the CDR3 is TGTGCCATCAGTGGGGGGGAATGGACCAAAAACATTCAGTACTTC.

This clonotype appeared many times. This rearrangement joins TRBV6-5 to TRBJ2-1; 9 bases map to TRBD2. Germline-derived CDR1 and CDR2 are MNHEY and SVGAGI. The CDR3 extends over 15 amino acids. The junction had 4 bases not matched to a gene; V was cut back by 6 bases and J by 1 base. Written as DNA, the CDR3 is TGTGCCAGCAGCTTAGCGGGAGAGTCCTACAATGAGCAGTTCTTC. This translates into CASSLAGESYNEQFF.

This clonotype was detected ten times or more. This chain joins TRBV20-1 and TRBJ2-3; a possible D gene is TRBD1 (6 bases). The CDR3 is made up of 13 amino acids. Germline assignment: CDR1 DFQATT and CDR2 SNEGSKA (reference sequence). Trimming took off 6 bases at V and 2 bases at J, with 12 bases between the two ends. CDR3 bases: TGCAGTGCGGCCCGACAGGTCACAGATACGCAGTATTTT. Its protein is CSAARQVTDTQYF.

The genes are TRBV6-1 and TRBJ2-3; 10 bases are a match to TRBD1. CDR1 and CDR2 (germline): MNHNS, SASEGT. This CDR3 contains 15 residues. J lost 1 base, V lost 6 bases, and 4 bases had no gene match. CDR3 amino acids: CASRETGGRTDTQYF. Written as DNA, the CDR3 is TGTGCCAGCAGGGAGACAGGGGGCCGCACAGATACGCAGTATTTT.

This clonotype showed up just a few times. The rearrangement links TRBV20-1 to TRBJ2-7; the match to TRBD2 covers 13 bases. The CDR3 runs 16 residues. Germline CDR1 and CDR2: DFQATT and SNEGSKA (reference sequence). The V and J ends lost 1 base and 2 bases, in that order; junction bases with no gene match: 5. Here the CDR3 reads CSARAGLAGVPYEQYF. CDR3 bases: TGCAGTGCTAGAGCCGGACTAGCGGGAGTCCCCTACGAGCAGTACTTC.

This clonotype has only a few counts. The chain combines TRBV5-1 with TRBJ1-2, with a possible D match to TRBD1 (5 bases). The CDR3 length is 15 residues. Trimming took 4 bases from V and 2 from J, leaving 15 bases between them. Germline V gives CDR1 SGHRS, CDR2 YFSETQ. The CDR3 spells CASSPGTASNYGYTF. As DNA, the CDR3 is TGCGCCAGCAGCCCCGGGACCGCGAGCAACTATGGCTACACCTTC. Complete variable domain (other parts from reference TRBV5-1 and TRBJ1-2): KAGVTQTPRYLIKTRGQQVTLSCSPISGHRSVSWYQQTPGQGLQFLFEYFSETQRNKGNFPGRFSGRQFSNSRSEMNVSTLELGDSALYLCASSPGTASNYGYTFGSGTRLTVV.

The chain combines TRBV10-3 with TRBJ2-7; D not certain. Germline CDR1 and CDR2: ENHRY and SYGVKD. Trimming removed 6 bases from V and 0 bases from J, with 12 bases in between. The CDR3 contains 14 residues. CDR3 region: CAISVKDGSYEQYF. The CDR3 nucleotides read TGTGCCATCAGCGTCAAAGACGGCTCCTACGAGCAGTACTTC.

This chain links TRBV18 with TRBJ1-4; D unresolved. V lost 5 bases and J lost 0, with 13 bases in between. The CDR3 contains 16 residues. Germline loops: CDR1 KGHSH, CDR2 LQKENI. DNA for the CDR3: TGTGCCAGCTCAGAGTATCTGACGGCAACTAATGAAAAACTGTTTTTT. It translates to CASSEYLTATNEKLFF.